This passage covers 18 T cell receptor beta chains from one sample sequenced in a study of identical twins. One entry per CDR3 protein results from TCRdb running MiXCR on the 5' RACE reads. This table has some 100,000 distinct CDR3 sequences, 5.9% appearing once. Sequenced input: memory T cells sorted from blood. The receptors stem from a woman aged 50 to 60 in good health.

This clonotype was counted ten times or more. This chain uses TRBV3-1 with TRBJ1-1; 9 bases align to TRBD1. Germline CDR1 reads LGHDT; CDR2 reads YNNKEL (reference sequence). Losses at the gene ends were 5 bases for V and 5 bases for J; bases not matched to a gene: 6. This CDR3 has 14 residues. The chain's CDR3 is CASSVRTGVTEAFF. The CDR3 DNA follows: TGTGCCAGCAGCGTCCGGACAGGGGTTACTGAAGCTTTCTTT. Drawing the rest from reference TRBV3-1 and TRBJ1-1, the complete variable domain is DTAVSQTPKYLVTQMGNDKSIKCEQNLGHDTMYWYKQDSKKFLKIMFSYNNKELIINETVPNRFSPKSPDKAHLNLHINSLELGDSAVYFCASSVRTGVTEAFFGQGTRLTVV.

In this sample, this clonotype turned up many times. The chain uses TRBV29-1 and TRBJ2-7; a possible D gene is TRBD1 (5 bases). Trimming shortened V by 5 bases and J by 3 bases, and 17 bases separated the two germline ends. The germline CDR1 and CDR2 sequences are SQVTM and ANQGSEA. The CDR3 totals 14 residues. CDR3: CSVKVGRQGYEQYF. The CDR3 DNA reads TGCAGCGTTAAAGTAGGACGCCAGGGCTACGAGCAGTACTTC.

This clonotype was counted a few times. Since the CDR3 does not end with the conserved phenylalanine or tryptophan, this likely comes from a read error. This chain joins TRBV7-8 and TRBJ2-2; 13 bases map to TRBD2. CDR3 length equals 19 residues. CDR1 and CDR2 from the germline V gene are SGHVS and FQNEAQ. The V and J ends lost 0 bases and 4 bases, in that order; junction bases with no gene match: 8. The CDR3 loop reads CASSLARPGLAGVTGELFC. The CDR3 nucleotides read TGTGCCAGCAGCTTAGCGCGTCCAGGACTAGCGGGAGTCACCGGGGAGCTGTTTTGT.

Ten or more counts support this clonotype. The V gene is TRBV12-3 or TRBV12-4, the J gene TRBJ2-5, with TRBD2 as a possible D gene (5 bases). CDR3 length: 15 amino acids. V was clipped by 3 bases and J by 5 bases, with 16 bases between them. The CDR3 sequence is CASSFLNPGRETQYF. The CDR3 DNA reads TGTGCCAGCAGTTTCCTCAATCCGGGAAGGGAGACCCAGTACTTC.

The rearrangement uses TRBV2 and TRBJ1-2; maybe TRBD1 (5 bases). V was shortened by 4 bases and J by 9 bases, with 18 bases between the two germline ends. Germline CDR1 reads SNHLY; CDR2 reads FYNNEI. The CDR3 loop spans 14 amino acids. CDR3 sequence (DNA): TGTGCCAGCAGTGGGCCTCGCGCGGGGCAGAGCTACACCTTC. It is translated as CASSGPRAGQSYTF.

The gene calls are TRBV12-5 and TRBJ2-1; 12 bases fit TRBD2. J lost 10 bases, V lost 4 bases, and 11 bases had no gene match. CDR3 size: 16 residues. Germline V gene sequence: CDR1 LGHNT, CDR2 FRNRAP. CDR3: CASGSPRLAGVWEQFF. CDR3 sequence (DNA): TGTGCTAGTGGTTCTCCCCGACTAGCGGGAGTGTGGGAGCAGTTCTTC.

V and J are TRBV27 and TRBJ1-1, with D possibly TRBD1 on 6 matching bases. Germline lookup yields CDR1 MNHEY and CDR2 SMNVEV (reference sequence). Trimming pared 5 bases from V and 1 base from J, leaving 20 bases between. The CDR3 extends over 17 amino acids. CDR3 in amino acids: CASSLRGRWGPNTEAFF. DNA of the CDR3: TGTGCCAGCAGTCTCAGGGGCCGCTGGGGACCGAACACTGAAGCTTTCTTT.

The CDR3 sequence is CASTLAGGITDTQYF. The DNA for the CDR3 is TGTGCCAGCACTTTGGCGGGAGGGATCACAGATACGCAGTATTTT. The rearrangement links TRBV6-6 to TRBJ2-3, with 9 bases fitting TRBD2. Germline assignment: CDR1 MNHNY and CDR2 SVGAGI (reference sequence). The V and J ends lost 7 bases and 2 bases, in that order; junction bases with no gene match: 7. The CDR3 has 15 amino acids.

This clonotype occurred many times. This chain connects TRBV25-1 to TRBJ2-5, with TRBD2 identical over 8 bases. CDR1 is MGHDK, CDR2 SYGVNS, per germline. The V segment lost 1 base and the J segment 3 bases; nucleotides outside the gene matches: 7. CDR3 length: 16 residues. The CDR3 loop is CASSEWGVAGKETQYF. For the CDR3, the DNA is TGTGCCAGCAGTGAATGGGGAGTAGCGGGAAAAGAGACCCAGTACTTC.

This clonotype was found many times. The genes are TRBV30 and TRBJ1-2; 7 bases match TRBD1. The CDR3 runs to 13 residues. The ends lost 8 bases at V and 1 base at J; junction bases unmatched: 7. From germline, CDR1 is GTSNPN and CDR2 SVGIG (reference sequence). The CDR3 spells CAGDRGRNYGYTF. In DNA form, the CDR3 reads TGTGCCGGGGATAGGGGGCGTAACTATGGCTACACCTTC.

The CDR3 loop reads CASSSNSSPLHF. CDR3 sequence (DNA): TGTGCCAGCAGCTCGAACTCCTCACCCCTCCACTTT. The chain couples TRBV7-9 to TRBJ1-6; D gene uncertain. V was shortened by 4 bases and J by 10 bases, with 8 bases between the two germline ends. From germline, CDR1 is SEHNR and CDR2 FQNEAQ (reference sequence). CDR3 length: 12 amino acids.

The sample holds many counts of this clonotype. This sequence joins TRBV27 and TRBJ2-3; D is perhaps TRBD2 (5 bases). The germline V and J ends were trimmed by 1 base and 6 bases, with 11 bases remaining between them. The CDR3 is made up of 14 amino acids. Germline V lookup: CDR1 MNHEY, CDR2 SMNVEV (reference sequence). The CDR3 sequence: CASSLYSGKDTQYF. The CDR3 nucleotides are TGTGCCAGCAGTTTATATTCCGGGAAGGATACGCAGTATTTT.

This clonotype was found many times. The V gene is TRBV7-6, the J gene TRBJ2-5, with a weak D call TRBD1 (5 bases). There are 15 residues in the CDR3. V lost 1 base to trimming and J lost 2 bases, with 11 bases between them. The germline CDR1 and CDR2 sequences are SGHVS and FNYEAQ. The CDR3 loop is CASSLEGVSQETQYF. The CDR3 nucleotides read TGTGCCAGCAGCTTAGAAGGGGTTTCACAAGAGACCCAGTACTTC.

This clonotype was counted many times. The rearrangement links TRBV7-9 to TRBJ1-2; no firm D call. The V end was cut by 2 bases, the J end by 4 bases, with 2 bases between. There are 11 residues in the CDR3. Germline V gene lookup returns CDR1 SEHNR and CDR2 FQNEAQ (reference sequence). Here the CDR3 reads CASSLSYGYTF. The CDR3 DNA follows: TGTGCCAGCAGCTTATCCTATGGCTACACCTTC.

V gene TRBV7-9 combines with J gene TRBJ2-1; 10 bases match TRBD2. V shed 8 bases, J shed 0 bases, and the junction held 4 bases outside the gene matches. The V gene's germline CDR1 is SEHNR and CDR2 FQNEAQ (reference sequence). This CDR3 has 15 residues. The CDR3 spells CASGSGRLSYNEQFF. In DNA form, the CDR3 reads TGTGCCAGCGGTAGCGGGAGGCTCTCCTACAATGAGCAGTTCTTC.

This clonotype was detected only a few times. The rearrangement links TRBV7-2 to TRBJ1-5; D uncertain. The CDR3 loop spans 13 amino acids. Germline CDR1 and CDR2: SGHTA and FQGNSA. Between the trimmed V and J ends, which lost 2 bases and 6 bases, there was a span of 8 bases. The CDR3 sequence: CASSLYITQPQHF. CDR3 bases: TGTGCCAGCAGCTTATATATTACTCAGCCCCAGCATTTT.

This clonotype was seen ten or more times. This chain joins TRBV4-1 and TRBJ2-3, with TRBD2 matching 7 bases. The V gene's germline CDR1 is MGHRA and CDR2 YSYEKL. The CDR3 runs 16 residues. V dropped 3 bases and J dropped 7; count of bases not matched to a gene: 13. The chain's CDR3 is CASSQDISGTLNTQYF. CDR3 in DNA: TGCGCCAGCAGCCAGGATATCAGCGGGACTTTGAATACGCAGTATTTT.

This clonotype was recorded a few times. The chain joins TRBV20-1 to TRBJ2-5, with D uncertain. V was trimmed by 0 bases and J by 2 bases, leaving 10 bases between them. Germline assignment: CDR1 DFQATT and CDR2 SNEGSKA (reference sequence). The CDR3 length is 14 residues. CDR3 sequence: CSARDGNSQETQYF. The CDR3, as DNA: TGCAGTGCTAGAGATGGTAACTCTCAAGAGACCCAGTACTTC.